The clone carrying this T cell receptor beta chain showed up just a few times. A J-beta primer mix and a sample-barcoded 5' primer were used in a second PCR of roughly 7 to 12 cycles. Any given sample supplied a minimum of 2.5 million CDR3-containing paired-end reads. TCRdb reanalysed the 5' RACE reads using MiXCR and keeps one entry per CDR3 protein. The table has some 800,000 distinct CDR3 sequences, more than 20% seen once. This specimen comes from a study of blood T cells in healthy people across ages. Per sample, no less than 5.5 micrograms of total RNA were extracted. Germline loops: CDR1 SGHVS, CDR2 FQNEAQ. This CDR3 has 18 residues. Losses at the gene ends were 4 bases for V and 0 bases for J; bases not matched to a gene: 11. This sample was also put to use in a study of T cells of mothers and their children. From that second work: cDNA was made from all extracted RNA, around 1.5 ug per 15 ul. Sequencing returned over 8 million TCR beta CDR3 reads per mother and roughly 3.1 million per child.

Sequences were obtained from blood. The V call is TRBV7-8, the J call TRBJ2-2; 7 nucleotides align to TRBD2. This clonotype was sampled from a boy younger than 18 in good health. The CDR3 protein is CASSSSWAGVANTGELFF. The CDR3 DNA is TGTGCCAGCAGCTCAAGTTGGGCGGGGGTGGCGAACACCGGGGAGCTGTTTTTT. Complete variable domain (other parts from reference TRBV7-8 and TRBJ2-2): GAGVSQSPRYKVAKRGQDVALRCDPISGHVSLFWYQQALGQGPEFLTYFQNEAQLDKSGLPSDRFFAERPEGSVSTLKIQRTQQEDSAVYLCASSSSWAGVANTGELFFGEGSRLTVL.